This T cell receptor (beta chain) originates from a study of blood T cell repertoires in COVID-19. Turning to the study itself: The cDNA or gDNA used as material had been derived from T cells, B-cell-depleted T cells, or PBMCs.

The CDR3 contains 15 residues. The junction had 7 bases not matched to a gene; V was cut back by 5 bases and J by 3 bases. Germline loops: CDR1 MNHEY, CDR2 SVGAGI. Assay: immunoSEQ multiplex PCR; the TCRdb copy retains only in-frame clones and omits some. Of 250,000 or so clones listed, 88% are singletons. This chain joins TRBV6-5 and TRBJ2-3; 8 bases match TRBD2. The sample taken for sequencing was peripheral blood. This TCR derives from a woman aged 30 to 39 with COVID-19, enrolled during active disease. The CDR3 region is CASSKKREWTDTQYF. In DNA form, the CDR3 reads TGTGCCAGCAGTAAAAAGCGGGAGTGGACAGATACGCAGTATTTT.